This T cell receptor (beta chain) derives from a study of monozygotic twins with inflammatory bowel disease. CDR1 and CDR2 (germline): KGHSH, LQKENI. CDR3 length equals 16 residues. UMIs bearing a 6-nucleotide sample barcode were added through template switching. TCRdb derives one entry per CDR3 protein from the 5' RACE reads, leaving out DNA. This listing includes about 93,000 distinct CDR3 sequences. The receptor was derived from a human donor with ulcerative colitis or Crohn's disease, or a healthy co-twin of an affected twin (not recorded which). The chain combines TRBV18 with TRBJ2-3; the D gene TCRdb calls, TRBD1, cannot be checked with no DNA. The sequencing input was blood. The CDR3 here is CASSLGQAGTTDTQYF. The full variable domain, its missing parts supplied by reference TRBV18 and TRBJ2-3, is NAGVMQNPRHLVRRRGQEARLRCSPMKGHSHVYWYRQLPEEGLKFMVYLQKENIIDESGMPKERFSAEFPKEGPSILRIQQVVRGDSAAYFCASSLGQAGTTDTQYFGPGTRLTVL.